This is a list of T cell receptor beta chains from one sample in a study of blood T cells in healthy people across ages. TCRdb passed the 5' RACE reads through MiXCR, listing each CDR3 protein once. The sample has 500,000 to 600,000 distinct CDR3 sequences, about 26% seen once. Sequenced material: blood. The receptors derive from a woman aged 70 to 79 in good health. Each CDR3 is given with its conserved first and last residue. The listing skips clone size in some rows; elsewhere it reads once, few, many or a size class.

V gene: TRBV29-1
clone size: .
J gene: TRBJ2-7
CDR3 protein: CSVRGEGGFGYEQYF

V gene: TRBV7-2
clone size: few
J gene: .
CDR3 protein: CASSPLVLAGVNEQYF

V gene: TRBV18
clone size: .
J gene: TRBJ2-7
CDR3 protein: CASSPSRGEQYF

V gene: TRBV19
clone size: few
J gene: TRBJ1-5
CDR3 protein: CASSTFSADRVRRDQPQHF

V gene: TRBV28
clone size: few
J gene: TRBJ1-1
CDR3 protein: CASTLGGTGGLTEAFF

V gene: TRBV5-1
clone size: .
J gene: TRBJ2-3
CDR3 protein: CASRGSGDSTQYF

V gene: TRBV3-1
clone size: many
J gene: TRBJ1-2
CDR3 protein: CASSLDLNGYGYTF

V gene: TRBV7-9
clone size: .
J gene: TRBJ2-3
CDR3 protein: CASSFTGLSTDTQYF

V gene: TRBV28
clone size: few
J gene: TRBJ1-1
CDR3 protein: CASSAPGTFFTEAFF

V gene: TRBV7-3
clone size: few
J gene: TRBJ2-1
CDR3 protein: CASSWGTSGPALSSYNEQFF

V gene: TRBV3-1
clone size: .
J gene: TRBJ1-2
CDR3 protein: CASSHLGDRGYGYTF

V gene: TRBV29-1
clone size: .
J gene: TRBJ1-5
CDR3 protein: CSVELGHPDQPQHF

V gene: TRBV10-3
clone size: .
J gene: TRBJ2-5
CDR3 protein: CAISGTSGEGQTQYF

V gene: TRBV20-1
clone size: once
J gene: TRBJ2-5
CDR3 protein: CSARGGTLRETQYF

V gene: TRBV20-1
clone size: few
J gene: TRBJ2-1
CDR3 protein: CSAKQGNNEQFF

V gene: TRBV5-1
clone size: few
J gene: TRBJ1-1
CDR3 protein: CVSSIDSLPNTEAFF

V gene: TRBV2
clone size: .
J gene: TRBJ2-2
CDR3 protein: CASSGNRVNTGELFF

V gene: TRBV21-1
clone size: few
J gene: TRBJ2-1
CDR3 protein: CASTRGDNPNEQLF

V gene: TRBV18
clone size: .
J gene: TRBJ2-4
CDR3 protein: CASSPDKAVNIQYF

V gene: TRBV7-2
clone size: .
J gene: TRBJ2-4
CDR3 protein: CASSDRGGTLAKNIQYF

V gene: TRBV20-1
clone size: .
J gene: TRBJ2-1
CDR3 protein: CSAPKSRSHEQFF

V gene: TRBV6-4
clone size: .
J gene: TRBJ1-2
CDR3 protein: CASIQARDSYYGGYTF

V gene: TRBV28
clone size: .
J gene: TRBJ2-6
CDR3 protein: CASSSARPGANVLTF

V gene: TRBV29-1
clone size: .
J gene: TRBJ2-4
CDR3 protein: CSSRTGRNIQYF

V gene: TRBV28
clone size: few
J gene: TRBJ2-5
CDR3 protein: CASYGGSGVGEETQYF

V gene: TRBV6-2/TRBV6-3
clone size: .
J gene: TRBJ1-2
CDR3 protein: CASSYILRDGYTF

V gene: TRBV19
clone size: .
J gene: TRBJ1-2
CDR3 protein: CASRNRGFPYGYTF

V gene: TRBV27
clone size: many
J gene: TRBJ2-3
CDR3 protein: CASSFGDTDTQYF

V gene: TRBV4-3
clone size: .
J gene: TRBJ2-1
CDR3 protein: CASSQELLAGVYEQFF

V gene: TRBV18
clone size: .
J gene: TRBJ1-4
CDR3 protein: CASSPRTVFNEKLFF

V gene: TRBV7-2
clone size: .
J gene: TRBJ2-2
CDR3 protein: CASIPGAITGELFF

V gene: TRBV29-1
clone size: few
J gene: TRBJ2-6
CDR3 protein: CSVGTPSGANVLTF

V gene: TRBV2
clone size: few
J gene: TRBJ1-2
CDR3 protein: CASSPATGRGYTF

V gene: TRBV5-1
clone size: few
J gene: TRBJ1-1
CDR3 protein: CASRQATGATEAFF

V gene: TRBV9
clone size: few
J gene: TRBJ2-2
CDR3 protein: CASSAGHANTGELFF

V gene: TRBV20-1
clone size: few
J gene: TRBJ2-1
CDR3 protein: CSATGGGASYNEQFF

V gene: TRBV5-1
clone size: .
J gene: TRBJ2-1
CDR3 protein: CASSFLEGGYNEQFF

V gene: TRBV4-2
clone size: .
J gene: TRBJ1-5
CDR3 protein: CASSQERRGPQHF

V gene: TRBV7-3
clone size: .
J gene: TRBJ2-5
CDR3 protein: CASSRQYQETQYF

V gene: TRBV29-1
clone size: .
J gene: TRBJ1-2
CDR3 protein: CSVEGEDLYGYTF

V gene: TRBV18
clone size: few
J gene: TRBJ1-1
CDR3 protein: CASSPGTGGLNTEAFF

V gene: TRBV20-1
clone size: .
J gene: TRBJ1-5
CDR3 protein: CSASETANQPQHF

V gene: TRBV11-1
clone size: .
J gene: TRBJ2-1
CDR3 protein: CASTSNRGYEQFF

V gene: TRBV3-1
clone size: few
J gene: TRBJ2-7
CDR3 protein: CASSPLLGQGDYEQYF

V gene: TRBV5-1
clone size: .
J gene: TRBJ2-7
CDR3 protein: CASSLVPPYEQYF

V gene: TRBV20-1
clone size: few
J gene: TRBJ1-5
CDR3 protein: CSASGGGDQPQHF